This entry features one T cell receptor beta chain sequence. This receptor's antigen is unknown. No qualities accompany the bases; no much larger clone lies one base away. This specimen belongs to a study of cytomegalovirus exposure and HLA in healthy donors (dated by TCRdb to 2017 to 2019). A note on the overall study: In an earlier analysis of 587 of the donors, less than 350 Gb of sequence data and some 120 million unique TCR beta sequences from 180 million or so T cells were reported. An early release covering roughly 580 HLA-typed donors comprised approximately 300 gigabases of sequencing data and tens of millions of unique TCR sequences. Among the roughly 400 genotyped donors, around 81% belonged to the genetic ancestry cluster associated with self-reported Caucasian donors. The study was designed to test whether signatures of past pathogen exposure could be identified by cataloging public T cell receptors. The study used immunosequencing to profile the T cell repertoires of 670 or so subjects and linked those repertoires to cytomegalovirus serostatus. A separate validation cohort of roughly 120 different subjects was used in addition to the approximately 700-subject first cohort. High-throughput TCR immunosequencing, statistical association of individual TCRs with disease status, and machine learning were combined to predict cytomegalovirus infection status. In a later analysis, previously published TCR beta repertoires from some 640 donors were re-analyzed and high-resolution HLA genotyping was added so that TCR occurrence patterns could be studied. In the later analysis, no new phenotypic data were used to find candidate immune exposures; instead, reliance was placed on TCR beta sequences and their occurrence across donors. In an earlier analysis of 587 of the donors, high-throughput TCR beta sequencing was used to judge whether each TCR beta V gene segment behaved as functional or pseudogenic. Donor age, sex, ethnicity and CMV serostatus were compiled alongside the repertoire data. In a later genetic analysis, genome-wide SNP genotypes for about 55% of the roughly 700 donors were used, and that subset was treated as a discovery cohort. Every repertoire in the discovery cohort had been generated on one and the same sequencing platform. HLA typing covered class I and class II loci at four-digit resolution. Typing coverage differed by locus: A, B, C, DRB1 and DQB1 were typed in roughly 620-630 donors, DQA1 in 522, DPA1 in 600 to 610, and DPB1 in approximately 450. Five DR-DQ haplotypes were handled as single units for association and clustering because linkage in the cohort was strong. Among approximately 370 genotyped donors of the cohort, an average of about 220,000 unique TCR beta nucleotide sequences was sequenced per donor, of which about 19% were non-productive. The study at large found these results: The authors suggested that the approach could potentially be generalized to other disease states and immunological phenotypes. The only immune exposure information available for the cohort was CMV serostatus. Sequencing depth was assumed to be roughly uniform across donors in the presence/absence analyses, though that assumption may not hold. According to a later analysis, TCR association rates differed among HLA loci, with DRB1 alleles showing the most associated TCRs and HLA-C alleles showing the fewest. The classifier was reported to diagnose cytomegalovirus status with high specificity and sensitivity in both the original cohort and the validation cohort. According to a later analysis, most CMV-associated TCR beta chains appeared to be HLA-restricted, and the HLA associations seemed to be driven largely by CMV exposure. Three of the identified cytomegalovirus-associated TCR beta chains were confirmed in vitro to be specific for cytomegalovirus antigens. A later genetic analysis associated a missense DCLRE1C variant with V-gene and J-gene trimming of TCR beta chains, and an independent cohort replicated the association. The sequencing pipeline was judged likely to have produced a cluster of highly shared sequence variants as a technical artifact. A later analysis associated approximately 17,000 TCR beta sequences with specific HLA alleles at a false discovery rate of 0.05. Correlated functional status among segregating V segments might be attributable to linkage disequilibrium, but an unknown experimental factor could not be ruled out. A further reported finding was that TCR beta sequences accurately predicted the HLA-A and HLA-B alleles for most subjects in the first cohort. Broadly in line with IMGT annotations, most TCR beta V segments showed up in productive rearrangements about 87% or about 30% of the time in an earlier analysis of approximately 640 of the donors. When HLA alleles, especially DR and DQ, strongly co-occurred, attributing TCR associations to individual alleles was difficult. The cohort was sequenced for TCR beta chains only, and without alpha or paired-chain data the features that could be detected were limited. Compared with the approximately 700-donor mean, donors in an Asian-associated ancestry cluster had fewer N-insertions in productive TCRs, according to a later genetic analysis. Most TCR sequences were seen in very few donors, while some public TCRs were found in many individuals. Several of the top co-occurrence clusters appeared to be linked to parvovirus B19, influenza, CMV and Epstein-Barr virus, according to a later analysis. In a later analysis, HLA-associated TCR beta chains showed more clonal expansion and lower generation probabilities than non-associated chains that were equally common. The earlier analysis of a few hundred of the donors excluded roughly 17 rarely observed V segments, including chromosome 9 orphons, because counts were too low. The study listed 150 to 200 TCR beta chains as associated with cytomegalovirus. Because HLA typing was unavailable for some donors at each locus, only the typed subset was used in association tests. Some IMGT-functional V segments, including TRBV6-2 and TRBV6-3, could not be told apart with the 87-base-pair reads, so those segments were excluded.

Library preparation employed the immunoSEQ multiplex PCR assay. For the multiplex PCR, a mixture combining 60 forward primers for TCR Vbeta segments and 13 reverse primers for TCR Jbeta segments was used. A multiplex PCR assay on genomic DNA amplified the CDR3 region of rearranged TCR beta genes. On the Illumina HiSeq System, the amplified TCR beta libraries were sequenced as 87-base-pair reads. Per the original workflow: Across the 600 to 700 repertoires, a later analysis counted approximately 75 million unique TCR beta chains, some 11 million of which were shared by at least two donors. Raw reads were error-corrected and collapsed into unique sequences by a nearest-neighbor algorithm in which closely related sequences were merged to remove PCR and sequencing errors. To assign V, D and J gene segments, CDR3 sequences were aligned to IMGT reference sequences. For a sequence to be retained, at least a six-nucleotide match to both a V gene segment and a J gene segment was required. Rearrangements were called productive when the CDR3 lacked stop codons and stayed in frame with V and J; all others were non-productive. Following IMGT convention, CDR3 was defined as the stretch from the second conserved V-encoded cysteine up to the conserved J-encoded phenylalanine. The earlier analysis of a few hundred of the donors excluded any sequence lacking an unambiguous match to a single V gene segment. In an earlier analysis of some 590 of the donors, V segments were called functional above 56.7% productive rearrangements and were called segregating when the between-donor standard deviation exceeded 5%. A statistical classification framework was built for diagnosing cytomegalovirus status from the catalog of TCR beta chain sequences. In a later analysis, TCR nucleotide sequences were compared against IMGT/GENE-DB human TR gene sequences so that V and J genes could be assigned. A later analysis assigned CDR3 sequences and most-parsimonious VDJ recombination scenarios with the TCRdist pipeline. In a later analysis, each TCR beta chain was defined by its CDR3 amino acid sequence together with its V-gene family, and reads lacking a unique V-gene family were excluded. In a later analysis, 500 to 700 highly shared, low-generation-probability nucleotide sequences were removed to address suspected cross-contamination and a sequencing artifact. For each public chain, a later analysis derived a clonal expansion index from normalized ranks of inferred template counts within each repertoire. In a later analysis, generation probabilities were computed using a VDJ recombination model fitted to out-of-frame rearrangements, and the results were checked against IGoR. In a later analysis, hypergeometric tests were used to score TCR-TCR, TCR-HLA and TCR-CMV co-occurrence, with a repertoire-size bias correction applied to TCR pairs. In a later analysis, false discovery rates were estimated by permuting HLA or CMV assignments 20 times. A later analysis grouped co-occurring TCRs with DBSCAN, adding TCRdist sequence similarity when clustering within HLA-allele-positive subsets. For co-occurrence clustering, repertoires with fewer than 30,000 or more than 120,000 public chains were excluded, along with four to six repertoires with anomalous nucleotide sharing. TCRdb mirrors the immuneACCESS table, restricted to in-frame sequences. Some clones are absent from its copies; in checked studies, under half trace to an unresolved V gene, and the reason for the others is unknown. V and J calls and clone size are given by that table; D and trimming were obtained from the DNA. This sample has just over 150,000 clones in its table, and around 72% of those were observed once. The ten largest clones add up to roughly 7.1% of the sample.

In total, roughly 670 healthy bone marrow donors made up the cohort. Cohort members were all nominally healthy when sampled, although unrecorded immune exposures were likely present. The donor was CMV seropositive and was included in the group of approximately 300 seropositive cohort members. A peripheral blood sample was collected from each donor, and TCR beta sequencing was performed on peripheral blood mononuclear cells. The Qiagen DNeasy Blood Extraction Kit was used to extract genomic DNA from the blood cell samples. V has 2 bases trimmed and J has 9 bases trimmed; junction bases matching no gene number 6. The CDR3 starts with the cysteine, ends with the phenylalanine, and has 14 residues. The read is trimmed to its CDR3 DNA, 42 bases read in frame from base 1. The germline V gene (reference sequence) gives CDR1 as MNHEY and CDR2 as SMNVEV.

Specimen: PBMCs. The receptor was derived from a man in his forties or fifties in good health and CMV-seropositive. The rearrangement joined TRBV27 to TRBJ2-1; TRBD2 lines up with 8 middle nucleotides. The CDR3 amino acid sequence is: CASSLRGGQVEQFF. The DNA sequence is TGTGCCAGCAGTTTACGGGGGGGCCAGGTTGAGCAGTTCTTC.